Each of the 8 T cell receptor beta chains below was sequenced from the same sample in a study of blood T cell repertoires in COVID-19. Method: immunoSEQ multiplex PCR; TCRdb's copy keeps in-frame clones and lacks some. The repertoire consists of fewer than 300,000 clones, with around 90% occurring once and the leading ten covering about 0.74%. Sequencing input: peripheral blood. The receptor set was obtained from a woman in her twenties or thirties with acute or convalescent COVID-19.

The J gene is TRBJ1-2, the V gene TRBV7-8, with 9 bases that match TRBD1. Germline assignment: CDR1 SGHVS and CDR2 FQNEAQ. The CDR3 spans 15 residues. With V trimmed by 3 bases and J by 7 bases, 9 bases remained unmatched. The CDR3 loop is CASSFLDRGFGGYTF. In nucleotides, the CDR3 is TGTGCCAGCAGCTTTCTGGACAGGGGTTTTGGTGGCTACACCTTC.

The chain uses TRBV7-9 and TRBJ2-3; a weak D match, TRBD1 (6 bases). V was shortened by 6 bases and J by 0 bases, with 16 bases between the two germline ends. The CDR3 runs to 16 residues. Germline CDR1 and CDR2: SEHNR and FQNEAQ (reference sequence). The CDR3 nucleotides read TGTGCCAGCAGGCCGAGGACAGCAACTAGCACAGATACGCAGTATTTT. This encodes CASRPRTATSTDTQYF. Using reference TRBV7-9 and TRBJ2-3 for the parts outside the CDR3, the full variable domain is DTGVSQNPRHKITKRGQNVTFRCDPISEHNRLYWYRQTLGQGPEFLTYFQNEAQLEKSRLLSDRFSAERPKGSFSTLEIQRTEQGDSAMYLCASRPRTATSTDTQYFGPGTRLTVL.

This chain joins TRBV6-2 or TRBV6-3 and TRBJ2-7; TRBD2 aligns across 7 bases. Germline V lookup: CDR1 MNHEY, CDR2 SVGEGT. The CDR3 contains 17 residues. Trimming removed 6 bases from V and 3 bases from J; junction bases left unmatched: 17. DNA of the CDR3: TGTGCCAGCAGCCATGGGAGGCTTGCGGGGGAGGGCTACGAGCAGTACTTC. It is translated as CASSHGRLAGEGYEQYF.

CDR3 in DNA: TGTGCCAGCAGTCCCCAAGACAAGATTTGGAATAGCAATCAGCCCCAGCATTTT. Protein product: CASSPQDKIWNSNQPQHF. The chain uses TRBV6-6 and TRBJ1-5; the D is unclear. There are 18 residues in the CDR3. With 5 bases removed from V and 0 bases from J, the gap between germline ends came to 20 bases. Per the germline V gene, CDR1 is MNHNY and CDR2 is SVGAGI (reference sequence).

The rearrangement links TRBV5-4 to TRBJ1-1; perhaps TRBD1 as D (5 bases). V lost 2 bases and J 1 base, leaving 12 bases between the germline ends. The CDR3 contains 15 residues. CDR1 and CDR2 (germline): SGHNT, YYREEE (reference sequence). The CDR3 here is CASSFPMGGNTEAFF. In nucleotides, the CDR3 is TGTGCCAGCAGCTTCCCCATGGGGGGGAACACTGAAGCTTTCTTT.

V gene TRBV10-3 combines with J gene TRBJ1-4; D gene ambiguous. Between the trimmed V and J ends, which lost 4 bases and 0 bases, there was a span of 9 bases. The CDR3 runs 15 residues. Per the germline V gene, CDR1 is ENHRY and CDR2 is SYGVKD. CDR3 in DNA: TGTGCCATCAGTGTATCGACATCAACTAATGAAAAACTGTTTTTT. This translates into CAISVSTSTNEKLFF.

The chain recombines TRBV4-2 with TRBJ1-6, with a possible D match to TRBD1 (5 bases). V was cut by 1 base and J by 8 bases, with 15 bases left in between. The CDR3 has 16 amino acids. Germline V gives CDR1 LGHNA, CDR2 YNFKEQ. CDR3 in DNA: TGTGCCAGCAGCCAAGTGGTAGGGGCCTGGGATTCACCCCTCCACTTT. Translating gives CASSQVVGAWDSPLHF.

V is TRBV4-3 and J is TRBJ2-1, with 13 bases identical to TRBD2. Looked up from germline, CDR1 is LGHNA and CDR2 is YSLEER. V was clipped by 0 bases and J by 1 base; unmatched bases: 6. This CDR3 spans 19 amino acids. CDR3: CASSQDTSGRVESYNEQFF. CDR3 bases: TGCGCCAGCAGCCAAGATACTAGCGGGAGGGTAGAGTCCTACAATGAGCAGTTCTTC.